This T cell receptor (beta chain) was recorded in a study of long-term antiretroviral therapy in people with HIV. With regard to this clone: Its target is not known.

General observations from the study: Despite increasing after ART, diversity remained lower than that of transplant donor controls.

Investigators performed immunoSEQ version v3.0 at survey level. Sequenced by immunoSEQ multiplex PCR; TCRdb stores in-frame clones only, minus some. The repertoire has about 33,000 clones, less than 98% of them found once; the top ten carry approximately 3%. The V end lost 4 bases, the J end lost 12 bases, and 10 bases lay between the germline ends. The germline V gene has CDR1 SGHTA and CDR2 FQGNSA. The CDR3 length is 11 residues. Every participant gave one or more pre-ART and two or more post-ART PBMC samples. Specimens carried 1-10 million cryopreserved PBMC before DNA extraction. The chain couples TRBV7-2 to TRBJ2-1; D uncertain. This TCR came from a man aged 25 to 45 with HIV. Sequences were derived from unsorted PBMCs, sampled 6.9 years after starting antiretroviral therapy. As DNA, the CDR3 is TGTGCCAGCAGCTCCACGACGACGCAGTTCTTC. It yields the protein CASSSTTTQFF.